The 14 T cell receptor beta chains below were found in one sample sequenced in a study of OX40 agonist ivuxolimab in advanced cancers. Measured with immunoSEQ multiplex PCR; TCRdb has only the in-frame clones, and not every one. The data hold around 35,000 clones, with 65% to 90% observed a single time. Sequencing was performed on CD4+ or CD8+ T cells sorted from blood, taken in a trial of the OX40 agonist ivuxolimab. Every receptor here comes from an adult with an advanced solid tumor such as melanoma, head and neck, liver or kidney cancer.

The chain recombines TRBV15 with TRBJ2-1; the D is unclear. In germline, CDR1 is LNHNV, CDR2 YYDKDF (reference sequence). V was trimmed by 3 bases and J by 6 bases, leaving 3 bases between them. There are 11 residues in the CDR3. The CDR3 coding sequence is TGTGCCACCAGCAGGGCCAATGAGCAGTTCTTC. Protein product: CATSRANEQFF.

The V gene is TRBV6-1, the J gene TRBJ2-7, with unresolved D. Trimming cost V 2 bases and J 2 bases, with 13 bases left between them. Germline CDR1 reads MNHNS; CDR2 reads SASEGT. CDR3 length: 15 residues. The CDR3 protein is CASSELGRTTYEQYF. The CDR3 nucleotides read TGTGCCAGCAGTGAATTGGGCCGGACGACCTACGAGCAGTACTTC.

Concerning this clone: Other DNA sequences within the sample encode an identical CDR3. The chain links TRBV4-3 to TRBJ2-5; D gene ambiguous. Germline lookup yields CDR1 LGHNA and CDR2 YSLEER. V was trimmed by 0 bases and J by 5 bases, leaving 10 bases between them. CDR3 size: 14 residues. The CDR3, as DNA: TGCGCCAGCAGCCAAGATCGAGGAGTGGAGACCCAGTACTTC. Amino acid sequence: CASSQDRGVETQYF.

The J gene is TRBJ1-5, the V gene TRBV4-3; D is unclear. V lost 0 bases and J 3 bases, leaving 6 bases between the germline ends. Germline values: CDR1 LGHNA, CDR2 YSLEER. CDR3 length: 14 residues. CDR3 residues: CASSQDILNQPQHF. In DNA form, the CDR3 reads TGCGCCAGCAGCCAAGATATCCTCAATCAGCCCCAGCATTTT.

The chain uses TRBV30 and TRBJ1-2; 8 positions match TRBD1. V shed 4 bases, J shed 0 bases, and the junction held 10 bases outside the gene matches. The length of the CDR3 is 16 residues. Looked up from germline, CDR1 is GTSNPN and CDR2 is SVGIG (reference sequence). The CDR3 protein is CAWTHKGDRTNYGYTF. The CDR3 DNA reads TGTGCCTGGACACATAAGGGGGACAGGACTAACTATGGCTACACCTTC.

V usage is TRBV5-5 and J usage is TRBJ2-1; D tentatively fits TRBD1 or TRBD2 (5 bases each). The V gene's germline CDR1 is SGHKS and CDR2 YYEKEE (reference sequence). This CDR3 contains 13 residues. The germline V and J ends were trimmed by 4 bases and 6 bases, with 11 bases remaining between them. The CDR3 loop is CASSVVGVNEQFF. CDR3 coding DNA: TGTGCCAGCAGCGTGGTGGGGGTCAATGAGCAGTTCTTC.

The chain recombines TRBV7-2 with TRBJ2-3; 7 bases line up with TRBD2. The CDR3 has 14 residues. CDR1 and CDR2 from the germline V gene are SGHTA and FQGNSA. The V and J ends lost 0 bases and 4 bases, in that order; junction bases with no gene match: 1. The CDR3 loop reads CASSLAGGADTQYF. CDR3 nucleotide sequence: TGTGCCAGCAGCTTAGCGGGGGGGGCAGATACGCAGTATTTT.

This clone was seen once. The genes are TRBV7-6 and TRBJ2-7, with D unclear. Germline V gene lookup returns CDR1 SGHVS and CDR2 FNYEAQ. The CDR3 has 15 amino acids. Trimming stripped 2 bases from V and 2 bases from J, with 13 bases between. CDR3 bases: TGTGCCAGCAGCTTAAGCCCGGACGGCGCCTACGAGCAGTACTTC. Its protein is CASSLSPDGAYEQYF. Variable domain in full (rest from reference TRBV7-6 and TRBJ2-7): GAGVSQSPRYKVTKRGQDVALRCDPISGHVSLYWYRQALGQGPEFLTYFNYEAQQDKSGLPNDRFSAERPEGSISTLTIQRTEQRDSAMYRCASSLSPDGAYEQYFGPGTRLTVT.

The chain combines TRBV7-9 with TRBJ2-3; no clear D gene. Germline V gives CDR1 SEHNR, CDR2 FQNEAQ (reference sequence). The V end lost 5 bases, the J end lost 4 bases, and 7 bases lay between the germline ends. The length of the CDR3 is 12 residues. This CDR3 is CASSLGPDTQYF. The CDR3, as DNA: TGTGCCAGCAGCCTCGGGCCAGATACGCAGTATTTT.

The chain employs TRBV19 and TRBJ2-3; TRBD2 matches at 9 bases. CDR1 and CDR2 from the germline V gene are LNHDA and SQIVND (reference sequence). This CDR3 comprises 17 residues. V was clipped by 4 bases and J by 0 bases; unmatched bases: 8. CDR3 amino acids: CASSTSSSGASTDTQYF. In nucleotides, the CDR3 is TGTGCCAGTAGTACCTCCTCTAGCGGGGCTAGCACAGATACGCAGTATTTT.

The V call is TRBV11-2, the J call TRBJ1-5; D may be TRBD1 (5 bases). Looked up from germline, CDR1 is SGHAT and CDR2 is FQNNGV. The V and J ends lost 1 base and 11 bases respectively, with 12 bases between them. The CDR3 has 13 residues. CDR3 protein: CASSLARAQAQHF. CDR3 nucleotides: TGTGCCAGCAGCTTAGCCAGGGCCCAGGCCCAGCATTTT. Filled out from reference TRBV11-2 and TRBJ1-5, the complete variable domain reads EAGVAQSPRYKIIEKRQSVAFWCNPISGHATLYWYQQILGQGPKLLIQFQNNGVVDDSQLPKDRFSAERLKGVDSTLKIQPAKLEDSAVYLCASSLARAQAQHFGDGTRLSIL.

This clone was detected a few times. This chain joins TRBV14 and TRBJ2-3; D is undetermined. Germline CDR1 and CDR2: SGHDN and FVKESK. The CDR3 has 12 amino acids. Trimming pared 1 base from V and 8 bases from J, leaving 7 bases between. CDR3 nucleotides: TGTGCCAGCAGCCAAGCCGCGAGTACGCAGTATTTT. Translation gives CASSQAASTQYF.

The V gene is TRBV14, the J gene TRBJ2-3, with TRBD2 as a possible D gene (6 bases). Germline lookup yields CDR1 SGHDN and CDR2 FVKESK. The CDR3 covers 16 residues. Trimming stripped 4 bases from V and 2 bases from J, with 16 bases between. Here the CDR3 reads CASSLLQSGLTDTQYF. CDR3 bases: TGTGCCAGCAGCCTCCTCCAGAGCGGGCTCACAGATACGCAGTATTTT.

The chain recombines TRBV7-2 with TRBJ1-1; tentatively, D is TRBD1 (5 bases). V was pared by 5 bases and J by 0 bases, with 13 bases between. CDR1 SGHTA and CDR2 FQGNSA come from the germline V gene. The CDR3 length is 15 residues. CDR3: CASSPLGGLNTEAFF. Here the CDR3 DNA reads TGTGCCAGCAGCCCTCTCGGGGGACTGAACACTGAAGCTTTCTTT.